Included here is one T cell receptor beta chain sequence, with context. The antigen is undetermined. These data are taken from a study of naive and memory T cell subsets. The CDR3 consists of 15 residues. Unmatched junction bases numbered 1, after V lost 2 bases and J lost 3 bases. Overnight CMV lysate stimulation of fresh PBMCs defined donor CMV status by CD4+ IFNgamma. Four subsets defined by CD45RA and CD27 were sorted after CD3, CD4, CD8 and live/dead staining. Study results and limitations: A few larger clonotypes appeared in naive repertoires, especially CD8, possibly memory cells re-expressing CD45RA. In CD4 and CD8 cells, diversity dropped from naive through EMRA. Clonotypes here are unpaired alpha or beta chain sequences.

An equimolar mix of two oligonucleotides served as the beta constant-region primer for TRBC1 and TRBC2. The ligated cDNA underwent four PCR rounds using SP2 and nested alpha and beta constant-region primers. MiXCR was run by TCRdb on the UMI-ligation and nested PCR reads, yielding one entry per CDR3 protein. The data contain about 150,000 distinct CDR3 sequences, approximately 22% of them singletons. This TCR came from a human donor in good health. Sequenced sample: naive CD4+ T cells from blood. The chain couples TRBV12-3 or TRBV12-4 to TRBJ1-3; 10 bases fit TRBD1. The CDR3: CASSLWDRGGNTIYF. The CDR3 DNA reads TGTGCCAGCAGTTTATGGGACAGGGGTGGAAACACCATATATTTT.